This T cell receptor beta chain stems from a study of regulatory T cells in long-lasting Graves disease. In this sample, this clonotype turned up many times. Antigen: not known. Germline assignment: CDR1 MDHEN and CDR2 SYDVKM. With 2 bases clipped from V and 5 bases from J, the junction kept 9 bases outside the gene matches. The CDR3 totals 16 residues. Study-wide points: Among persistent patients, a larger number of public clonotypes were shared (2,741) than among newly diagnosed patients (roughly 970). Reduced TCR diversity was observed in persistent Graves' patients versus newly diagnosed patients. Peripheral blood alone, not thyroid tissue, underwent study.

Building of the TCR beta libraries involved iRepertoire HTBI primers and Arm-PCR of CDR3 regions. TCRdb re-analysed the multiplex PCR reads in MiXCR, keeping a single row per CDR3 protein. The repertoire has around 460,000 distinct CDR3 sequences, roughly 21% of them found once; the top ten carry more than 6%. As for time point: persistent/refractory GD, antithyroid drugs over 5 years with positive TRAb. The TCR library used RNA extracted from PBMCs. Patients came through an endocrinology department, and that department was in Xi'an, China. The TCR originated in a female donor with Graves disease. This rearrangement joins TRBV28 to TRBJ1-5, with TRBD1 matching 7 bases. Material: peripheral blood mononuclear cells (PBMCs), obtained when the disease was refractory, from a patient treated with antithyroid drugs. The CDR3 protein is CASSLGGGQSHQPQHF. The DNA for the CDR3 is TGTGCCAGCAGTTTAGGGGGGGGACAGTCCCATCAGCCCCAGCATTTT.